A single sample gave rise to the 14 T cell receptor beta chains below, sequenced in a study of blood T cell repertoires in COVID-19. Data came from immunoSEQ multiplex PCR; TCRdb stores just in-frame clones and leaves some out. The sample includes around 140,000 clones, roughly 89% seen only once; the top ten take about 17%. Sequencing was carried out using peripheral blood. The receptors here all came from a man aged 45-60 years with active or convalescent COVID-19.

This chain joins TRBV7-6 and TRBJ1-1; D is unresolved. CDR1 SGHVS and CDR2 FNYEAQ come from the germline V gene. This CDR3 contains 13 residues. Trimming shortened V by 0 bases and J by 3 bases, and 5 bases separated the two germline ends. DNA of the CDR3: TGTGCCAGCAGCTTAGCGGACTACACTGAAGCTTTCTTT. Encoded protein: CASSLADYTEAFF.

The J gene is TRBJ2-5, the V gene TRBV3-1 (or the pseudogene TRBV3-2); 7 bases are a match to TRBD1. Germline trimming cut 6 bases from V and 5 bases from J; bases unmatched to any gene: 9. Germline V gene sequence: CDR1 LGHDT, CDR2 YNNKEL (reference sequence). CDR3 length: 14 amino acids. The CDR3 DNA follows: TGTGCCAGCAGTCCGACAGGGTGGGGTGAGACCCAGTACTTC. Its translation is CASSPTGWGETQYF.

The chain has TRBV7-2 and TRBJ1-5; D is perhaps TRBD1 (5 bases). The CDR3 consists of 16 residues. Trimming left V 1 base short and J 2 bases short, with 12 bases between. Germline CDR1 and CDR2: SGHTA and FQGNSA. CDR3 loop: CASSLVAGVGNQPQHF. Here the CDR3 DNA reads TGTGCCAGCAGCTTAGTCGCGGGGGTCGGCAATCAGCCCCAGCATTTT.

V and J are TRBV27 and TRBJ1-1, with TRBD1 as a possible D gene (5 bases). Deletions cut 3 bases from V and 1 base from J, with 18 bases between. The CDR3 has 17 amino acids. The germline V gene has CDR1 MNHEY and CDR2 SMNVEV (reference sequence). In DNA form, the CDR3 reads TGTGCCAGCAGTTTCTTTCTCGCGGGACGGAAGAACACTGAAGCTTTCTTT. This sequence encodes CASSFFLAGRKNTEAFF.

The chain joins TRBV3-1 (or the pseudogene TRBV3-2) to TRBJ2-7, with a tentative D call TRBD2 (6 bases). The germline V gene has CDR1 LGHDT and CDR2 YNNKEL (reference sequence). Deletions cut 3 bases from V and 0 bases from J, with 12 bases between. The CDR3 is made up of 15 amino acids. The CDR3 coding sequence is TGTGCCAGCAGCCACCCCCGCGGGAACTCCTACGAGCAGTACTTC. Its protein is CASSHPRGNSYEQYF.

The chain has TRBV6-5 and TRBJ2-1; D gene unclear. The CDR3 spans 14 residues. V lost 4 bases and J lost 8, with 15 bases in between. CDR1 and CDR2 (germline): MNHEY, SVGAGI. CDR3 sequence: CASSSQNHIDEQFF. The CDR3 nucleotides read TGTGCCAGCAGTTCGCAAAACCACATTGATGAGCAGTTCTTC.

The chain employs TRBV12-3 or TRBV12-4 and TRBJ2-5; TRBD2 might be the D (5 bases). The CDR3 runs to 11 residues. V shed 3 bases and J shed 9 bases, with 8 bases lying between them. The DNA for the CDR3 is TGTGCCAGCAGTTTGATGGAGGCCCAGTACTTC. Encoded protein: CASSLMEAQYF.

The V call is TRBV3-1 (or the pseudogene TRBV3-2), the J call TRBJ2-7, with D possibly matching TRBD1 (6 bases). Germline CDR1 LGHDT, CDR2 YNNKEL (reference sequence). V lost 9 bases to trimming and J lost 6 bases, with 18 bases between them. This CDR3 comprises 13 residues. Here the CDR3 reads CASCQGPTGEQYF. CDR3 DNA: TGTGCCAGTTGTCAGGGGCCGACGGGCGAGCAGTACTTC.

This CDR3 is CASRAAGGAFGYTF. The CDR3 nucleotides read TGTGCCAGCAGGGCCGCAGGGGGCGCGTTCGGCTACACCTTC. The chain carries TRBV7-2 and TRBJ1-2, with 8 nucleotides matching TRBD1. Looked up from germline, CDR1 is SGHTA and CDR2 is FQGNSA. V gave up 6 bases and J gave up 8 bases; unmatched junction bases: 11. The CDR3 loop spans 14 amino acids. The complete variable domain, with remaining parts taken from reference TRBV7-2 and TRBJ1-2, reads GAGVSQSPSNKVTEKGKDVELRCDPISGHTALYWYRQSLGQGLEFLIYFQGNSAPDKSGLPSDRFSAERTGGSVSTLTIQRTQQEDSAVYLCASRAAGGAFGYTFGSGTRLTVV.

The chain has TRBV6-2 or TRBV6-3 and TRBJ2-5, with D perhaps matching TRBD2 (6 bases). Germline lookup yields CDR1 MNHEY and CDR2 SVGEGT. CDR3 length: 16 amino acids. V lost 0 bases and J 0 bases, leaving 11 bases between the germline ends. The CDR3 sequence is CASSYSGRGNQETQYF. The DNA of the CDR3 is TGTGCCAGCAGTTACTCGGGTCGGGGGAACCAAGAGACCCAGTACTTC.

The V gene is TRBV6-1, the J gene TRBJ2-5; D may be TRBD2 (5 bases). Germline lookup yields CDR1 MNHNS and CDR2 SASEGT. V dropped 7 bases and J dropped 5 bases, with 20 bases sitting between them. The CDR3 length is 15 residues. As DNA, the CDR3 is TGTGCCAGCACCTTACTGGCGGGTCCGCGGGAGACCCAGTACTTC. Encoded protein: CASTLLAGPRETQYF.

This clone was detected once. The chain has TRBV7-2 and TRBJ2-3, with no clear D. This CDR3 comprises 18 residues. The germline CDR1 and CDR2 sequences are SGHTA and FQGNSA. V was pared by 3 bases and J by 3 bases, with 22 bases between. CDR3 in amino acids: CASSLIMRSSQLTDTQYF. CDR3 bases: TGTGCCAGCAGCTTGATCATGCGAAGCTCGCAACTTACAGATACGCAGTATTTT.

This sequence joins TRBV7-2 and TRBJ2-7, with 10 bases that match TRBD2. Germline V gene data show CDR1 as SGHTA and CDR2 as FQGNSA. V gave up 0 bases and J gave up 2 bases; unmatched junction bases: 4. The CDR3 is made up of 16 amino acids. CDR3 DNA: TGTGCCAGCAGCTTAGCCCCTAGCGGGAGTCCCTACGAGCAGTACTTC. Its protein product is CASSLAPSGSPYEQYF.

The V gene is TRBV4-1, the J gene TRBJ2-1; D might be TRBD2 (7 bases). The germline V gene encodes CDR1 MGHRA and CDR2 YSYEKL. The length of the CDR3 is 19 residues. V lost 2 bases and J lost 0, with 20 bases in between. CDR3 in DNA: TGCGCCAGCAGCCAAAGGGGGGGGCAGGGACCAATCTCCTACAATGAGCAGTTCTTC. This gives the protein CASSQRGGQGPISYNEQFF.